The source of this T cell receptor beta chain is a study of shared clonotypes between healthy human individuals. Study results and limitations: Across a handful of donors, naive CD4 shared around 5.4%, naive CD8 around 4%, memory CD4 more than 2%, memory CD8 around 0.42%.

The deep-level immunoSEQ assay was used. Profiled with immunoSEQ multiplex PCR; TCRdb holds only in-frame clones, not every one. In the table there are fewer than 700,000 clones, roughly 95% of which are singletons. This clone appeared a single time. What it binds is not known. Germline lookup yields CDR1 SGHRS and CDR2 YFSETQ. CDR3 length equals 14 residues. V gave up 1 base and J gave up 5 bases, with 11 bases separating them. Cells designated naive CD8 were CD45RO-negative and were positively selected for CCR7, with terminally differentiated effector memory CD45RA+ cells excluded. This rearrangement joins TRBV5-1 to TRBJ2-3, with D possibly being TRBD1 (6 bases). Specimen: naive CD8+ T cells sorted from blood. This receptor was obtained from a woman in her 30s in good health. The DNA of the CDR3 is TGCGCCAGCAGCTTGCAGGGGCTGCGAGATACGCAGTATTTT. Protein sequence: CASSLQGLRDTQYF.